This TCR beta chain was identified during a study of read filtering for tumor transcriptome and immune sequencing. Across the whole study: Per sample, TCR-region reads ranged about 3.5 to 11 million by IR-seq, roughly 80 to 1273 by RNA-seq. Study-wide findings and caveats: Roughly 82% of IR-seq clonotypes had a single read, yet these held about 3.5% of reads. Correlation between methods rose after single-read clonotypes were removed.

This library used around 400 ng RNA and molecular barcoded adaptors spanning alpha/delta and beta/gamma chains. TCRdb called the reads again in MiXCR, with one record for every CDR3 protein. The sample has around 65,000 distinct CDR3 sequences, roughly 19% seen once. This clonotype was counted a few times. Its antigen is still unknown. This CDR3 is built from 15 residues. Trimming removed 4 bases at V and 5 bases at J, with 15 bases between. Germline CDR1 SGHNT, CDR2 YYREEE (reference sequence). Sequenced input: a population of CD138-negative cells sorted from bone marrow. The rearrangement links TRBV5-4 to TRBJ2-2; a weak D match, TRBD2 (5 bases). This TCR was sampled from a donor at least 40 years old with multiple myeloma. The CDR3: CASSGYGVLTGELFF. CDR3 nucleotide sequence: TGTGCCAGCAGCGGCTACGGGGTACTGACCGGGGAGCTGTTTTTT.